Listed here are 20 T cell receptor beta chains from one sample, sequenced in a study of shared clonotypes between healthy human individuals. Positively selected for CCR7, the CD45RO-negative cells used as naive CD8 cells excluded terminally differentiated effector memory CD45RA+ cells. The data were produced by immunoSEQ multiplex PCR, yet TCRdb's version contains in-frame clones alone and is incomplete. The sample lists about 550,000 clones; less than 97% were seen once. Sequenced: naive CD8+ T cells sorted from blood. The receptors shown here come from a woman aged 25 to 39 in good health.

V usage is TRBV9 and J usage is TRBJ2-6; D is uncertain. CDR3 length: 13 residues. V was clipped by 5 bases and J by 2 bases, with 5 bases between them. Germline V CDR1 and CDR2: SGDLS, YYNGEE. The CDR3 DNA follows: TGTGCCAGCAGGCCGACTGGGGCCAACGTCCTGACTTTC. It specifies CASRPTGANVLTF.

The gene calls are TRBV27 and TRBJ2-7; 8 positions agree with TRBD1. The ends lost 5 bases at V and 5 bases at J; junction bases unmatched: 5. This CDR3 is built from 13 residues. From germline, CDR1 is MNHEY and CDR2 SMNVEV (reference sequence). The chain's CDR3 is CASSIGQGDEQYF. For the CDR3, the DNA is TGTGCCAGCAGTATCGGACAGGGCGACGAGCAGTACTTC.

The count of this clone is one. The rearrangement uses TRBV5-6 and TRBJ1-4; D is possibly TRBD1 (5 bases). Germline V gene lookup returns CDR1 SGHDT and CDR2 YYEEEE. The CDR3 spans 15 residues. Between the trimmed V and J ends, which lost 1 base and 3 bases, there was a span of 10 bases. CDR3 residues: CASSLRGGPNEKLFF. The CDR3 coding sequence is TGTGCCAGCAGCTTGAGGGGTGGACCTAATGAAAAACTGTTTTTT.

The CDR3 loop reads CASSRQVTEAFF. Written as DNA, the CDR3 is TGCGCCAGCAGCAGACAAGTAACTGAAGCTTTCTTT. The chain is built from TRBV10-1 and TRBJ1-1; D remains unclear. Germline lookup yields CDR1 WNHNN and CDR2 SYGVQD (reference sequence). The CDR3 has 12 amino acids. Between the trimmed V and J ends, which lost 6 bases and 5 bases, there was a span of 10 bases.

The chain recombines TRBV27 with TRBJ2-1; 9 bases are shared with TRBD1. The V gene's germline CDR1 is MNHEY and CDR2 SMNVEV (reference sequence). There are 15 residues in the CDR3. After removal of 8 bases from V and 0 bases from J, the junction contained 5 bases not matched to a gene. The CDR3 sequence: CASGTGPSSYNEQFF. The CDR3 nucleotides read TGTGCCAGCGGGACAGGGCCAAGCTCCTACAATGAGCAGTTCTTC.

The chain employs TRBV7-2 and TRBJ2-3; D perhaps matches TRBD1 (7 bases). V dropped 5 bases and J dropped 4 bases, with 22 bases sitting between them. Germline V lookup: CDR1 SGHTA, CDR2 FQGNSA. The CDR3 covers 17 residues. This chain's CDR3 is CASSPGQEGLSADTQYF. CDR3 DNA: TGTGCCAGCAGCCCAGGACAGGAGGGGCTCAGCGCAGATACGCAGTATTTT.

The chain employs TRBV30 and TRBJ1-1; weak D call: TRBD1 (6 bases). CDR1 GTSNPN and CDR2 SVGIG come from the germline V gene (reference sequence). The CDR3 covers 14 residues. V was clipped by 2 bases and J by 4 bases, with 14 bases between them. The CDR3 protein is CAWSIGQGFTEAFF. The CDR3 DNA follows: TGTGCCTGGAGTATTGGCCAGGGGTTCACTGAAGCTTTCTTT.

The count of this clone is one. This chain links TRBV13 with TRBJ2-2; 12 bases fit TRBD2. This CDR3 spans 17 amino acids. Trimming took 4 bases from V and 6 from J; bases not matched to a gene: 9. Germline assignment: CDR1 PRHDT and CDR2 FYEKMQ (reference sequence). CDR3 residues: CASSSDASGRAAGELFF. The CDR3 DNA follows: TGTGCCAGCAGCTCCGATGCTAGCGGGAGGGCCGCCGGGGAGCTGTTTTTT.

A single count supports this clone. Other DNA sequences in the sample encode the same CDR3. CDR3: CASSLSGGNTEAFF. CDR3 DNA sequence: TGTGCCAGCAGTTTATCAGGAGGTAACACTGAAGCTTTCTTT. The rearrangement joins TRBV27 to TRBJ1-1; D unclear. The V end lost 0 bases, the J end lost 2 bases, and 7 bases lay between the germline ends. CDR1 MNHEY and CDR2 SMNVEV come from the germline V gene (reference sequence). This CDR3 is built from 14 residues.

This chain's CDR3 is CASSLMAETQYF. The CDR3 DNA reads as TGTGCCAGCAGCTTGATGGCCGAGACCCAGTACTTC. The chain couples TRBV5-6 to TRBJ2-5, with D unclear. This CDR3 is built from 12 residues. Germline values: CDR1 SGHDT, CDR2 YYEEEE. Trimming pared 1 base from V and 5 bases from J, leaving 6 bases between.

In its sample, this clone was seen once. This chain links TRBV23-1 with TRBJ2-7; D tentatively fits TRBD1 or TRBD2 (5 bases each). TRBV23-1 belongs to the ORF category, with a function that is uncertain. This CDR3 contains 16 residues. Trimming cost V 7 bases and J 0 bases, with 19 bases left between them. This CDR3 is CASTPLGTRSSYEQYF. The CDR3 bases are TGCGCCAGCACCCCCCTCGGGACGAGAAGCTCCTACGAGCAGTACTTC.

This clone was picked up one time. The CDR3 protein is CASSQGPPGTGELFF. The CDR3 nucleotides are TGTGCCAGCAGTCAGGGCCCCCCCGGGACCGGGGAGCTGTTTTTT. V is TRBV27 and J is TRBJ2-2, with D tentatively TRBD1 (5 bases). The V gene's germline CDR1 is MNHEY and CDR2 SMNVEV (reference sequence). V lost 5 bases and J lost 5, with 15 bases in between. The length of the CDR3 is 15 residues.

V is TRBV28 and J is TRBJ2-5, with 9 bases aligning to TRBD2. Germline values: CDR1 MDHEN, CDR2 SYDVKM. The CDR3 contains 14 residues. The trim removed 6 bases at V and 6 bases at J, leaving 8 bases unmatched. CDR3 sequence reads: CASRQLAGVQTQYF. CDR3 nucleotides: TGTGCCAGCAGGCAACTAGCGGGCGTCCAGACCCAGTACTTC. The full variable domain, its missing parts supplied by reference TRBV28 and TRBJ2-5, is DVKVTQSSRYLVKRTGEKVFLECVQDMDHENMFWYRQDPGLGLRLIYFSYDVKMKEKGDIPEGYSVSREKKERFSLILESASTNQTSMYLCASRQLAGVQTQYFGPGTRLLVL.

The V and J genes are TRBV2 and TRBJ1-6; no clear D. V was shortened by 9 bases and J by 7 bases, with 13 bases between the two germline ends. The CDR3 runs to 13 residues. Germline V lookup: CDR1 SNHLY, CDR2 FYNNEI. The CDR3 nucleotides are TGTGCCAGAAGGGAGGCCTGGAATTCACCCCTCCACTTT. Encoded protein: CARREAWNSPLHF.

The table lists this clone with a count of one. The chain combines TRBV5-1 with TRBJ2-5; 11 nucleotides align to TRBD2. The V gene end was trimmed by 3 bases and the J gene end by 3 bases; junction bases not matched to a gene: 16. Germline CDR1 SGHRS, CDR2 YFSETQ. The CDR3 has 19 residues. CDR3 amino acids: CASSSGLAGRERVEETQYF. The DNA of the CDR3 is TGCGCCAGCAGCTCAGGACTAGCGGGTCGGGAAAGGGTAGAAGAGACCCAGTACTTC.

The chain recombines TRBV7-9 with TRBJ2-7; TRBD2 is a possible D gene (6 bases). Per the germline V gene, CDR1 is SEHNR and CDR2 is FQNEAQ (reference sequence). This CDR3 has 12 amino acids. The ends were cut back, 6 bases at V and 1 base at J, with 7 bases in the middle. Here the CDR3 reads CASREGSYEQYF. CDR3 nucleotides: TGTGCCAGCAGGGAGGGATCCTACGAGCAGTACTTC.

V and J are TRBV10-1 and TRBJ2-2; no definite D call. V gave up 4 bases and J gave up 1 base, with 4 bases separating them. The CDR3 is 13 residues long. Germline lookup yields CDR1 WNHNN and CDR2 SYGVQD (reference sequence). The CDR3 coding sequence is TGCGCCAGCAGTGGATTGAACACCGGGGAGCTGTTTTTT. It is translated as CASSGLNTGELFF.

The V and J genes are TRBV27 and TRBJ2-7; D is undetermined. The germline V and J ends were trimmed by 3 bases and 2 bases, with 8 bases remaining between them. The length of the CDR3 is 13 residues. Germline V lookup: CDR1 MNHEY, CDR2 SMNVEV (reference sequence). Here the CDR3 DNA reads TGTGCCAGCAGTTTTGCGGAAACCTACGAGCAGTACTTC. It yields the protein CASSFAETYEQYF.

This sequence joins TRBV7-9 and TRBJ2-2; possibly TRBD1 for D (5 bases). Germline assignment: CDR1 SEHNR and CDR2 FQNEAQ (reference sequence). V was trimmed by 1 base and J by 4 bases, leaving 10 bases between them. There are 15 residues in the CDR3. The CDR3 loop is CASSLGGQATGELFF. CDR3 DNA: TGTGCCAGCAGCTTAGGGGGCCAGGCCACCGGGGAGCTGTTTTTT. Full variable domain (remainder filled in from reference TRBV7-9 and TRBJ2-2): DTGVSQNPRHKITKRGQNVTFRCDPISEHNRLYWYRQTLGQGPEFLTYFQNEAQLEKSRLLSDRFSAERPKGSFSTLEIQRTEQGDSAMYLCASSLGGQATGELFFGEGSRLTVL.

The chain combines TRBV11-2 with TRBJ2-2; maybe TRBD1 (6 bases). V was trimmed by 7 bases and J by 6 bases, leaving 9 bases between them. This CDR3 region has 12 residues. The germline V gene has CDR1 SGHAT and CDR2 FQNNGV. This CDR3 is CASTYRAGELFF. The CDR3 coding sequence is TGTGCCAGCACGTACAGGGCCGGGGAGCTGTTTTTT.